The 32 T cell receptor beta chains presented below share a single source sample, sequenced in a study of shared clonotypes between healthy human individuals. Only in-frame clones appear in the TCRdb table, and some are missing; sequencing was by immunoSEQ multiplex PCR. Seen here are about a million clones, over 75% observed once, and the top ten hold roughly 1.5%. The sequenced material came from memory CD4+ T cells sorted from blood. The subset here: CD45RA-negative fraction. These receptors came from a man aged 18-30 years in good health.

The chain links TRBV27 to TRBJ2-5; 13 positions match TRBD2. V shed 5 bases, J shed 6 bases, and the junction held 6 bases outside the gene matches. The length of the CDR3 is 15 residues. Germline V CDR1 and CDR2: MNHEY, SMNVEV (reference sequence). The CDR3 DNA reads TGTGCCAGCAGTCCCCGGACTAGCGGGAGTCAGACCCAGTACTTC. Its protein is CASSPRTSGSQTQYF.

The V call is TRBV11-2, the J call TRBJ1-4; tentatively, D is TRBD1 (6 bases). CDR3 length equals 15 residues. Germline CDR1 and CDR2: SGHAT and FQNNGV. With 5 bases removed from V and 8 bases from J, the gap between germline ends came to 18 bases. CDR3 region: CASSRLRGGDEKLFF. Written as DNA, the CDR3 is TGTGCCAGCAGCCGACTCAGGGGAGGGGACGAAAAACTGTTTTTT. The full variable domain, its missing parts supplied by reference TRBV11-2 and TRBJ1-4, is EAGVAQSPRYKIIEKRQSVAFWCNPISGHATLYWYQQILGQGPKLLIQFQNNGVVDDSQLPKDRFSAERLKGVDSTLKIQPAKLEDSAVYLCASSRLRGGDEKLFFGSGTQLSVL.

The chain joins TRBV19 to TRBJ2-2, with D possibly being TRBD1 or TRBD2 (5 bases each). CDR1 is LNHDA and CDR2 is SQIVND in the germline V gene (reference sequence). The CDR3 spans 14 residues. The V and J ends lost 2 bases and 5 bases respectively, with 9 bases between them. CDR3 loop: CASSIKWGTGELFF. In DNA form, the CDR3 reads TGTGCCAGTAGTATAAAGTGGGGGACCGGGGAGCTGTTTTTT.

This chain connects TRBV10-3 to TRBJ1-4; D remains unclear. Germline CDR1 reads ENHRY; CDR2 reads SYGVKD. V gave up 4 bases and J gave up 5 bases, with 14 bases separating them. The CDR3 length is 15 residues. The CDR3 reads CAISANLGQNEKLFF. The CDR3 coding sequence is TGTGCCATCAGTGCGAATTTGGGCCAGAATGAAAAACTGTTTTTT.

The gene calls are TRBV18 and TRBJ2-5, with D perhaps TRBD1 (6 bases). The CDR3 has 13 amino acids. The germline V gene encodes CDR1 KGHSH and CDR2 LQKENI. Trimming took off 5 bases at V and 5 bases at J, with 12 bases between the two ends. The CDR3: CASSTGIRETQYF. The DNA for the CDR3 is TGTGCCAGCTCAACAGGGATAAGGGAGACCCAGTACTTC.

This clone has just a few counts. The J gene is TRBJ1-3, the V gene TRBV19, with 7 bases that match TRBD1. This CDR3 is 14 amino acids long. V gave up 6 bases and J gave up 2 bases; unmatched junction bases: 4. The germline V gene has CDR1 LNHDA and CDR2 SQIVND (reference sequence). The CDR3 protein is CASRDDRAGNTIYF. Here the CDR3 DNA reads TGTGCCAGTAGGGACGACAGGGCTGGAAACACCATATATTTT.

The chain carries TRBV12-2 and TRBJ1-4. TRBV12-2 is given as a pseudogene. The CDR3 loop spans 15 amino acids. The CDR3 nucleotides are TGTGCAAGTCGCTCCCTCGGGGCCTTTCCTGAAAAACTGTTTTTT. Translated, it gives CASRSLGAFPEKLFF.

This CDR3 is CASCQALSAEAFF. The CDR3 coding sequence is TGTGCCAGTTGCCAGGCGCTTAGCGCTGAAGCTTTCTTT. This chain uses TRBV19 with TRBJ1-1, with unresolved D. V lost 8 bases and J 6 bases, leaving 16 bases between the germline ends. The CDR3 length is 13 residues. Germline V gives CDR1 LNHDA, CDR2 SQIVND (reference sequence).

This chain links TRBV5-6 with TRBJ2-1; D is possibly TRBD1 (6 bases). The ends were cut back, 1 base at V and 6 bases at J, with 14 bases in the middle. Germline CDR1 reads SGHDT; CDR2 reads YYEEEE. CDR3 length: 15 residues. The CDR3: CASSLILGGRNEQFF. CDR3 sequence (DNA): TGTGCCAGCAGCTTGATTTTAGGGGGTCGCAATGAGCAGTTCTTC.

Turning to this clone: Other DNA sequences in the sample encode the same CDR3. The chain recombines TRBV18 with TRBJ1-5; no reliable D call. The CDR3 totals 13 residues. Germline CDR1 is KGHSH and CDR2 is LQKENI. Trimming shortened V by 3 bases and J by 4 bases, and 7 bases separated the two germline ends. CDR3 residues: CASSPSENQPQHF. CDR3 bases: TGTGCCAGCTCACCGAGTGAGAATCAGCCCCAGCATTTT. The full variable domain, its missing parts supplied by reference TRBV18 and TRBJ1-5, is NAGVMQNPRHLVRRRGQEARLRCSPMKGHSHVYWYRQLPEEGLKFMVYLQKENIIDESGMPKERFSAEFPKEGPSILRIQQVVRGDSAAYFCASSPSENQPQHFGDGTRLSIL.

This sequence joins TRBV30 and TRBJ2-3; D gene ambiguous. V was clipped by 1 base and J by 6 bases, with 8 bases between them. The CDR3 length is 12 residues. Germline lookup yields CDR1 GTSNPN and CDR2 SVGIG (reference sequence). The CDR3 coding sequence is TGTGCCTGGAGTGGGGGTCCCGATACGCAGTATTTT. The encoded protein is CAWSGGPDTQYF.

The chain uses TRBV28 and TRBJ1-5; the D gene is possibly TRBD1 (6 bases). Germline CDR1 reads MDHEN; CDR2 reads SYDVKM. The CDR3 is made up of 16 amino acids. The V and J ends lost 5 bases and 4 bases respectively, with 18 bases between them. CDR3 residues: CASSPRDIHGNQPQHF. The DNA of the CDR3 is TGTGCCAGCAGTCCGCGGGACATTCATGGTAATCAGCCCCAGCATTTT.

This rearrangement joins TRBV14 to TRBJ2-7, with D uncertain. The ends were cut back, 1 base at V and 4 bases at J, with 8 bases in the middle. The CDR3 is 13 residues long. Germline V gives CDR1 SGHDN, CDR2 FVKESK. CDR3 DNA sequence: TGTGCCAGCAGCCAAGTACGGCTTTACGAGCAGTACTTC. It yields the protein CASSQVRLYEQYF.

This clone came up once. This rearrangement joins TRBV5-4 to TRBJ2-2; the D gene is possibly TRBD1 (5 bases). Deletions cut 9 bases from V and 4 bases from J, with 19 bases between. There are 15 residues in the CDR3. Germline V gene sequence: CDR1 SGHNT, CDR2 YYREEE (reference sequence). The CDR3 sequence: CAITWAGQTTGELFF. CDR3 in DNA: TGTGCCATCACCTGGGCAGGGCAGACCACCGGGGAGCTGTTTTTT.

For this clone: The sample carries other DNA sequences with the same CDR3. The gene calls are TRBV9 and TRBJ2-3; D ambiguous. From germline, CDR1 is SGDLS and CDR2 YYNGEE. The V gene lost 4 bases and the J gene lost 2 bases, with 8 bases spanning the gap. This CDR3 has 13 residues. The CDR3 DNA reads as TGTGCCAGCAGCCCTACTCCCACAGATACGCAGTATTTT. Its translation: CASSPTPTDTQYF.

This chain uses TRBV10-1 with TRBJ2-7; maybe TRBD2 (5 bases). This CDR3 has 12 residues. V dropped 5 bases and J dropped 7 bases, with 12 bases sitting between them. Looked up from germline, CDR1 is WNHNN and CDR2 is SYGVQD (reference sequence). The CDR3 loop is CASSPDSGEQYF. The DNA of the CDR3 is TGCGCCAGCAGTCCTGACTCGGGAGAGCAGTACTTC.

The chain carries TRBV19 and TRBJ2-1, with D perhaps matching TRBD2 (6 bases). The CDR3 totals 17 residues. Trimming cost V 4 bases and J 4 bases, with 20 bases left between them. From germline, CDR1 is LNHDA and CDR2 SQIVND (reference sequence). The CDR3 sequence is CASSNPRSAGKYNEQFF. The CDR3 nucleotides read TGTGCCAGTAGTAACCCTCGGAGCGCGGGGAAATACAATGAGCAGTTCTTC.

This chain links TRBV27 with TRBJ2-7, with a weak D call TRBD2 (6 bases). Germline V lookup: CDR1 MNHEY, CDR2 SMNVEV (reference sequence). V lost 4 bases to trimming and J lost 2 bases, with 15 bases between them. CDR3 size: 15 residues. DNA for the CDR3: TGTGCCAGCAGTTCGACCGGGACTCATCCCTACGAGCAGTACTTC. Residues: CASSSTGTHPYEQYF.

As for this clone: One base away lies a much larger clone, so this may be a sequencing read error. The sample holds other DNA sequences that translate to the same CDR3. The CDR3 DNA reads TGTGCCAGCAGTCGGGCCGGATCCTATGAGCAGTACTTC. This gives the protein CASSRAGSYEQYF. The chain carries TRBV6-5 and TRBJ2-7; D gene ambiguous. Per germline, CDR1 MNHEY and CDR2 SVGAGI. The CDR3 spans 13 residues.

The rearrangement uses TRBV6-6 and TRBJ2-1; tentative D call: TRBD2 (7 bases). The CDR3 runs 15 residues. Germline V CDR1 and CDR2: MNHNY, SVGAGI (reference sequence). V shed 5 bases and J shed 5 bases, with 16 bases lying between them. CDR3 nucleotide sequence: TGTGCCAGCAGTCCACTGAGAGGGGGGGACAATGAGCAGTTCTTC. It translates to CASSPLRGGDNEQFF.

The V call is TRBV30, the J call TRBJ2-7; D is unresolved. CDR3 length equals 11 residues. Trimming took 0 bases from V and 6 from J, leaving 6 bases between them. Per the germline V gene, CDR1 is GTSNPN and CDR2 is SVGIG (reference sequence). DNA of the CDR3: TGTGCCTGGAGTGTGAGGTCCGAGCAGTACTTC. It specifies CAWSVRSEQYF.

This rearrangement joins TRBV30 to TRBJ1-6; D ambiguous. The CDR3 has 11 amino acids. The germline V gene encodes CDR1 GTSNPN and CDR2 SVGIG (reference sequence). Trimming left V 3 bases short and J 6 bases short, with 3 bases between. CDR3 nucleotides: TGTGCCTGGAGGGTTAATTCACCCCTCCACTTT. Translation: CAWRVNSPLHF.

This clone occurred a few times. V and J are TRBV6-6 and TRBJ1-1; 7 nucleotides match TRBD1. The CDR3 totals 14 residues. V was pared by 6 bases and J by 0 bases, with 4 bases of the junction left unmatched. The germline V gene has CDR1 MNHNY and CDR2 SVGAGI (reference sequence). The CDR3 spells CASSDRVLNTEAFF. The CDR3 coding sequence is TGTGCCAGCAGCGACAGGGTACTGAACACTGAAGCTTTCTTT.

The V gene is TRBV4-1, the J gene TRBJ1-3; a possible D gene is TRBD1 (6 bases). The CDR3 length is 15 residues. Germline V gene sequence: CDR1 MGHRA, CDR2 YSYEKL. V was cut by 2 bases and J by 11 bases, with 19 bases left in between. The CDR3 DNA is TGCGCCAGCAGCCAAACTCCAGGACAGCTTCACGCCATATATTTT. It encodes CASSQTPGQLHAIYF.

Concerning this clone: Different DNA sequences within this sample yield the same CDR3. The rearrangement links TRBV5-4 to TRBJ1-2; TRBD1 aligns across 12 bases. Germline CDR1 and CDR2: SGHNT and YYREEE (reference sequence). This CDR3 has 17 residues. Trimming at V came to 4 bases and at J to 0 bases, leaving 7 bases not matched to a gene. In DNA form, the CDR3 reads TGTGCCAGCAGCATGGGACAGGGGGCCGGAGCTAACTATGGCTACACCTTC. Its protein product is CASSMGQGAGANYGYTF.

J is TRBJ2-7 and V is TRBV2, with 10 nucleotides matching TRBD2. The CDR3 sequence is 12 residues long. The germline V gene has CDR1 SNHLY and CDR2 FYNNEI. V was clipped by 7 bases and J by 3 bases; unmatched bases: 0. DNA for the CDR3: TGTGCCAGCACTAGCGGGGGCTACGAGCAGTACTTC. Its translation is CASTSGGYEQYF.

This sequence joins TRBV28 and TRBJ2-1; 10 bases are shared with TRBD1. CDR3 length: 17 amino acids. CDR1 is MDHEN, CDR2 SYDVKM, per germline. The ends lost 3 bases at V and 1 base at J; junction bases unmatched: 6. The CDR3 here is CASSLQPGQGSYNEQFF. DNA for the CDR3: TGTGCCAGCAGTTTGCAACCGGGACAGGGGTCCTACAATGAGCAGTTCTTC.

The J gene is TRBJ1-5, the V gene TRBV19; 7 bases are a match to TRBD1. Germline values: CDR1 LNHDA, CDR2 SQIVND (reference sequence). This CDR3 has 15 residues. After removal of 4 bases from V and 9 bases from J, the junction contained 12 bases not matched to a gene. The CDR3 reads CASSTGQLVRGPQHF. As DNA, the CDR3 is TGTGCCAGTAGTACGGGACAGCTAGTTCGCGGGCCCCAGCATTTT.

J is TRBJ1-1 and V is TRBV19; 7 nucleotides match TRBD1. The CDR3 contains 14 residues. The V gene end was trimmed by 8 bases and the J gene end by 2 bases; junction bases not matched to a gene: 8. Germline V gene sequence: CDR1 LNHDA, CDR2 SQIVND (reference sequence). CDR3 bases: TGTGCCAGTCTTATGACAGGGAGCAACACTGAAGCTTTCTTT. It codes for CASLMTGSNTEAFF.

The J gene is TRBJ2-3, the V gene TRBV5-1, with no clear D. Per the germline V gene, CDR1 is SGHRS and CDR2 is YFSETQ. This CDR3 has 14 amino acids. Between the trimmed V and J ends, which lost 0 bases and 4 bases, there was a span of 9 bases. The DNA of the CDR3 is TGCGCCAGCAGCTTGGGGCCTAATCCAGATACGCAGTATTTT. This gives the protein CASSLGPNPDTQYF.

This clone has just a few counts. The rearrangement joins TRBV6-5 to TRBJ1-1, with D uncertain. Trimming stripped 7 bases from V and 4 bases from J, with 7 bases between. The CDR3 is 11 residues long. The germline V gene encodes CDR1 MNHEY and CDR2 SVGAGI. The CDR3 DNA sequence: TGTGCCAGCACAGCGGGCACTGAAGCTTTCTTT. Protein: CASTAGTEAFF.

The chain combines TRBV6-5 with TRBJ2-7; TRBD1 agrees at 10 bases. The CDR3 contains 15 residues. Per germline, CDR1 MNHEY and CDR2 SVGAGI. The ends lost 6 bases at V and 0 bases at J; junction bases unmatched: 5. CDR3 in DNA: TGTGCCAGCAGGCTCCGGGACAGGGGCTCCTACGAGCAGTACTTC. This sequence encodes CASRLRDRGSYEQYF.